The 2 T cell receptor beta chains below all came from one sample that was sequenced in a study of radiation and T cells in renal cell carcinoma (dated by TCRdb to 2018 to 2021). This specimen's time point label, interpreted: blood 2 weeks post-SBRT. Per the publication, the treatment or condition label means: 15 Gy SBRT to primary tumor, nephrectomy 4 weeks later. The method was the immunoSEQ multiplex PCR assay. Here the immuneACCESS table is served through TCRdb, limited to in-frame sequences with V and J called. Missing clones are a known gap in these copies; in checked studies unresolved V genes cover under half, and the rest lacks a known reason. Within this sample are some 150,000 clones, with about nine tenths of them counted one time only. Roughly 13% of the sample is taken by the ten largest. Specimen: blood, collected from a patient whose treatment included radiotherapy and nephrectomy. These receptors were taken from a woman aged 50 to 60 with renal cell carcinoma.

This chain connects TRBV6-1 to TRBJ2-7; maybe TRBD2 (5 bases). V was cut by 4 bases and J by 3 bases, with 10 bases left in between. The V gene's germline CDR1 is MNHNS and CDR2 SASEGT. The length of the CDR3 is 13 residues. This CDR3 reads CASSVAGLYEQYF. In DNA form, the CDR3 reads TGTGCCAGCAGTGTGGCAGGACTCTACGAGCAGTACTTC.

For the CDR3, the DNA is TGCGCCAGCAGCTCCGATGGTAGGAGACAGCAAGAGACCCAGTACTTC. Its translation: CASSSDGRRQQETQYF. V usage is TRBV5-1 and J usage is TRBJ2-5; tentative D call: TRBD1 (5 bases). Germline values: CDR1 SGHRS, CDR2 YFSETQ. V shed 3 bases and J shed 2 bases, with 17 bases lying between them. This CDR3 is 16 amino acids long.